These 5 T cell receptor beta chains were sequenced from one sample in a study of control samples from healthy donors and cancer patients. Data came from immunoSEQ multiplex PCR; TCRdb stores just in-frame clones and leaves some out. Counted here are about 100,000 clones, roughly 87% occurring once; the ten biggest clones make up over 15%. The sequenced sample consisted of blood. All receptors come from a woman in her fifties or sixties in good health.

The rearrangement uses TRBV28 and TRBJ2-4, with D unresolved. Germline loops: CDR1 MDHEN, CDR2 SYDVKM. This CDR3 has 12 amino acids. The V and J ends lost 2 bases and 5 bases respectively, with 4 bases between them. The DNA for the CDR3 is TGTGCCAGCAGTTTAGTGGAAAACATTCAGTACTTC. This encodes CASSLVENIQYF.

The chain links TRBV7-9 to TRBJ1-5; 10 nucleotides align to TRBD1. The CDR3 is 16 amino acids. The germline V gene encodes CDR1 SEHNR and CDR2 FQNEAQ (reference sequence). V lost 5 bases, J lost 7 bases, and 11 bases stayed unmatched. This CDR3 is CASSPLGGTGDQPQHF. The DNA of the CDR3 is TGTGCCAGCAGCCCTTTGGGGGGGACAGGGGACCAGCCCCAGCATTTT.

The chain uses TRBV19 and TRBJ2-7; 11 nucleotides align to TRBD1. V was pared by 1 base and J by 6 bases, with 5 bases of the junction left unmatched. The CDR3 has 15 amino acids. CDR1 is LNHDA and CDR2 is SQIVND in the germline V gene (reference sequence). The CDR3 DNA sequence: TGTGCCAGTAGTATAGCGGGGACAGGGGGTTCCGAGCAGTACTTC. Residues: CASSIAGTGGSEQYF.

The J gene is TRBJ2-1, the V gene TRBV6-2 or TRBV6-3; D is unresolved. The CDR3 has 16 amino acids. Per germline, CDR1 MNHEY and CDR2 SVGEGT. V gave up 2 bases and J gave up 6 bases, with 17 bases separating them. This CDR3 reads CASSYSLGPIRNEQFF. For the CDR3, the DNA is TGTGCCAGCAGTTACAGCCTGGGCCCCATCCGCAATGAGCAGTTCTTC.

The chain couples TRBV4-3 to TRBJ1-1; no reliable D call. The germline gives CDR1 LGHNA, CDR2 YSLEER. This CDR3 is built from 15 residues. The V end lost 4 bases, the J end lost 4 bases, and 16 bases lay between the germline ends. DNA for the CDR3: TGCGCCAGCAGCCCCCGGGCGACTATGGGCACTGAAGCTTTCTTT. Amino acid sequence: CASSPRATMGTEAFF.